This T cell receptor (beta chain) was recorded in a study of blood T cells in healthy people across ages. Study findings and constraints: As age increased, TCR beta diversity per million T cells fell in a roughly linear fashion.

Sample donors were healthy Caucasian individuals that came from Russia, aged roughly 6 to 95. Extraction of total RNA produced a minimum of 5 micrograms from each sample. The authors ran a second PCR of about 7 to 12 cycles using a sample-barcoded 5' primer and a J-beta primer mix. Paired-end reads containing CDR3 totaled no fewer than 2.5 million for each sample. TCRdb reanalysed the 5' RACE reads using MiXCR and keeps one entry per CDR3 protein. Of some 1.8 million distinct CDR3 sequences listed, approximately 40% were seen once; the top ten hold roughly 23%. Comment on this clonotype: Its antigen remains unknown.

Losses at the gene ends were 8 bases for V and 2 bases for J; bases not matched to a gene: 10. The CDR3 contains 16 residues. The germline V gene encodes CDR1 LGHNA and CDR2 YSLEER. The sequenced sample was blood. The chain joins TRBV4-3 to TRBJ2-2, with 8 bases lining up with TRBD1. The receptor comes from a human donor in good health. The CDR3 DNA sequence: TGCGCCAGCCATCCCGGGACAGGCCGTAACACCGGGGAGCTGTTTTTT. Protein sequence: CASHPGTGRNTGELFF.